This paragraph covers one T cell receptor beta chain sequence. This record belongs to a study of PD-1 blockade in classical Hodgkin lymphoma. Sequencing used immunoSEQ multiplex PCR; TCRdb keeps in-frame clones, though not all of them. The sample records 110,000 or so clones, roughly 89% being singletons. The time point here: cycle 4 day 1 (C4D1), after less than 7 weeks of nivolumab. There was relapse after autologous stem cell transplantation in every patient, and there was variation in brentuximab vedotin exposure. The starting material was peripheral blood mononuclear cells (PBMCs), obtained before the fourth cycle of nivolumab. This TCR came from a human donor with classical Hodgkin lymphoma.

This CDR3 is CASSFRGGPLFAEAFF. CDR3 sequence (DNA): TGTGCCAGCAGCTTTAGGGGGGGGCCGCTGTTCGCTGAAGCTTTCTTT. The chain combines TRBV27 with TRBJ1-1, with a weak D call TRBD1 (6 bases). Trimming took off 6 bases at V and 6 bases at J, with 23 bases between the two ends. The CDR3 consists of 16 residues. Per the germline V gene, CDR1 is MNHEY and CDR2 is SMNVEV (reference sequence).